This TCR beta chain was captured by sequencing in a study of blood T cell repertoires in COVID-19 (dated by TCRdb to about 2020). At the level of the whole study: Samples covering the acute and convalescent phases of COVID-19 were provided by collaborators in the United States, Italy and Spain. The prospective study material was composed of cDNA or gDNA derived from T cells, B-cell-depleted T cells, or PBMCs. The repertoires were released in a freely available public database intended as a resource for research on the immune response to SARS-CoV-2. The sample metadata nearly always contained a de-identified subject ID, COVID-19 status, age in years and sex. The dataset comprised deeply sampled blood TCRbeta repertoires from subjects exposed to, actively infected with, or recovered from COVID-19. Where available, HLA class I and class II types were obtained from metadata supplied by the sample provider rather than from assay-based typing. Samples came from the ongoing ImmuneRACE study (first 160 participants) plus 1,254 subjects from 6 global collaborators. General study outcomes and caveats: The amount of clinical and demographic metadata varied by source and participant and was provided uncurated.

The CDR3 runs 14 residues from the cysteine to the phenylalanine. Only the CDR3 part of the read is kept: 42 bases, read in frame from the first base. Collaborating institutions collected whole blood in K2EDTA tubes following their own protocols. Collaborator samples were shipped for TCRbeta analysis as frozen whole blood, isolated PBMCs, or DNA extracted from either sample type. The immunoSEQ Assay, a bias-controlled multiplex PCR, was used to amplify TCRbeta CDR3 regions from genomic DNA. In the authors' own workflow: The number of nucleated cells in each sample was estimated from the amplification of reference gene primers within the assay. Sequence reads were collapsed and filtered to measure the absolute abundance of every unique TCRbeta CDR3 rearrangement. For each sample, productive Simpson clonality was calculated by taking the square root of Simpson's diversity index across productive rearrangements. TCRdb stores this immuneACCESS table with in-frame sequences only. Part of the clones is absent; in the studies checked, under half of the shortfall reflects unresolved V genes, and no reason is known for the rest. Clone size and the V and J calls come from that table; the DNA yielded D and trimming. The sample data list tens of thousands of clones, and approximately 92% of these were observed just once. In total, the top ten clones hold about a sixth of the sample.

Comment on this clone: Its antigen is not yet known. No base quality values were provided; no much bigger clone lies one nucleotide off.

The chain is assembled from TRBV21-1 and TRBJ1-1; TRBD1 reflects the table's D call only, with no check against the DNA. TRBV21-1 is termed a pseudogene. What was sequenced was peripheral blood. The clonotype comes from a man older than 75 with acute or convalescent COVID-19. The CDR3 amino acid sequence is: CARTWTGRNTEAFF. The nucleotides read TGTGCCAGGACTTGGACAGGAAGGAACACTGAAGCTTTCTTT.